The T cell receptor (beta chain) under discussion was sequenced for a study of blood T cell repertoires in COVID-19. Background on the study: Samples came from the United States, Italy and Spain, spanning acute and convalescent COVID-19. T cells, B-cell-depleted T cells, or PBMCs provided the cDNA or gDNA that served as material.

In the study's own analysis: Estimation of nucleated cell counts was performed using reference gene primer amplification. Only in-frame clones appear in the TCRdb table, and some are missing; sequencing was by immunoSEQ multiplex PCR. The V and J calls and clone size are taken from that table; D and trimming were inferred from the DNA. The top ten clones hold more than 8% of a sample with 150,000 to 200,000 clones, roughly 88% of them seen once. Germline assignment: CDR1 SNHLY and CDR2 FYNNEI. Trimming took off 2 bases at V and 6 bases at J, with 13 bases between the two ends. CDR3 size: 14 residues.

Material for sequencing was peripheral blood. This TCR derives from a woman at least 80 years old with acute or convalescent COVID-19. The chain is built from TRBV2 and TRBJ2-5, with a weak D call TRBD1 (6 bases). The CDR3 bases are TGTGCCAGCAGTGAACAGTCAGGGGAACAGACCCAGTACTTC. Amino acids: CASSEQSGEQTQYF.